Listed below are T cell receptor beta chains from one sample, sequenced in a study of blood T cells in healthy people across ages. One entry per CDR3 protein results from TCRdb running MiXCR on the 5' RACE reads. Of about 590,000 distinct CDR3 sequences listed, less than 35% were seen once; the top ten hold approximately 14%. Sequenced: blood. The receptors originated from a woman aged 80 or older in good health. Both conserved end residues are part of each CDR3. Each record gives: V gene, D gene, J gene, clone size, CDR3 DNA, CDR3 protein. A D gene is named only where the DNA matches it firmly. A row's size may be missing; if present it is once, few, many or a size class.

TRBV7-9	TRBD1	TRBJ2-2	once	TGTGCCAGCAGCACCGGACAGGGGTACACCGGGGAGCTGTTTTTT	CASSTGQGYTGELFF
TRBV6-2/TRBV6-3	.	TRBJ2-5	.	TGTGCCAGCAGTCCACAGGACCTCGTGGGAGAGACCCAGTACTTC	CASSPQDLVGETQYF
TRBV6-2/TRBV6-3	.	TRBJ2-3	once	TGTGCCAGCAGTCCGTTTCTCGCAGATACGCAGTATTTT	CASSPFLADTQYF
TRBV20-1	.	TRBJ2-5	many	TGCAGTGCCTCGGGAAGGCCCGAGACCCAGTACTTC	CSASGRPETQYF
TRBV7-6	.	TRBJ1-6	many	TGTGCCAGCAGCAGTGGGGTACTTCTCCACTTT	CASSSGVLLHF
TRBV10-3	.	TRBJ2-3	many	TGTGCCATCAGTGTGGGCAGCAGCACAGATACGCAGTATTTT	CAISVGSSTDTQYF
TRBV29-1	TRBD1	TRBJ2-7	many	TGCAGCGTTGACTCGACAGGGAAGAACGAGCAGTACTTC	CSVDSTGKNEQYF
TRBV27	TRBD1	TRBJ1-2	.	TGTGCCAGCAGTTCTCTTCTATCCGGGACAGGGGTTTACACCTTC	CASSSLLSGTGVYTF
TRBV6-2/TRBV6-3	.	TRBJ1-5	few	TGTGCCAGCAGCCCATCCGTTGGGGGGGACAATCAGCCCCAGCATTTT	CASSPSVGGDNQPQHF
TRBV20-1	.	TRBJ2-3	many	TGCAGTGCTCGAGATAGCGGAATATCGGTTGCAGATACGCAGTATTTT	CSARDSGISVADTQYF
TRBV4-1	.	TRBJ1-2	.	TGCGCCAGCAGCCAAGTGACGGTGATCCCGACCTATGGCTACACCTTC	CASSQVTVIPTYGYTF
TRBV12-3/TRBV12-4	.	TRBJ2-3	.	TGTGCCAGCAGTTTGGGGGGCGGGGTACAAGATGCGCAGTATTTT	CASSLGGGVQDAQYF
TRBV5-5	.	TRBJ1-2	.	TGTGCCAGCAGCACAAGACAGGCAACGTGTGGCTACACCTTC	CASSTRQATCGYTF
TRBV11-2	TRBD2	TRBJ2-3	.	TGTGCCAGCAGCTGGGAGCGGGGGACCTGGGATACGCAGTATTTT	CASSWERGTWDTQYF
TRBV12-3/TRBV12-4	TRBD1	TRBJ1-5	few	TGTGCCAGCAGTTCACTTACCTTTTCAGGGGGCGGTCAGCCCCAGCATTTT	CASSSLTFSGGGQPQHF
TRBV7-9	.	TRBJ2-2	.	TGTTGCCCGAGGCGAGTGAGCACCGGGGAGCTGTTTTTT	CCPRRVSTGELFF
TRBV5-6	.	TRBJ2-7	many	TGTGCCAGCAGCTTGATTAGCGGACGGAACGAGCAGTACTTC	CASSLISGRNEQYF
TRBV5-5	TRBD1	TRBJ1-2	.	TGTGCCAGCAGACTTCCAGGGGGCTACTATGGCTACACCTTC	CASRLPGGYYGYTF
TRBV20-1	.	TRBJ2-4	many	TGCAGTGTACAGGGAGCCAAAAACATTCAGTACTTC	CSVQGAKNIQYF
TRBV20-1	TRBD1	TRBJ1-1	few	TGCAGTGCTAGACGCCGAGGCGGGACAGGGGCCGCTGAAGCTTTCTTT	CSARRRGGTGAAEAFF
TRBV19	.	TRBJ1-5	.	TGTGCCAGTAGTATAATACACCGGGGAAATCAGCCCCAGCGTTTT	CASSIIHRGNQPQRF
TRBV18	.	TRBJ2-5	few	TGTGCCAGCTCACCACAGCATCCACAAGAGACCCAGTACTTC	CASSPQHPQETQYF
TRBV6-2/TRBV6-3	TRBD2	TRBJ2-3	many	TGTGCCAGCTGCCGGGGGGGCATGACAGATACGCAGTATTTT	CASCRGGMTDTQYF
TRBV24-1	TRBD2	TRBJ2-3	.	TGTGCCACCAGTGACAGGACTAGCGCAGATACGCAGTATTTT	CATSDRTSADTQYF
TRBV12-3/TRBV12-4	TRBD1	TRBJ2-3	many	TGTGCCAGCAGTTTTGGGGACAGGTTTGAAGATACGCAGTATTTT	CASSFGDRFEDTQYF
TRBV20-1	.	TRBJ2-3	many	TGCAGTGCTAGAGTGGGTGAGGATACGCAGTATTTT	CSARVGEDTQYF
TRBV20-1	.	TRBJ2-2	.	TGCAGTGCTAGTTGGGGGGCCGGGGAGCTGTTTTTT	CSASWGAGELFF
TRBV20-1	.	TRBJ1-2	many	TGCAGTGCTAAGCCGCGGGACAAGGGGGACTATGGCTACACCTTC	CSAKPRDKGDYGYTF
TRBV28	TRBD1	TRBJ1-4	once	TGTGCCAGCAGTTTGGGACAGCGAGGAGCTAATGAAAAACTGTTTTTT	CASSLGQRGANEKLFF
TRBV28	TRBD1	TRBJ2-3	many	TGTGCCAGCAGTTTCCCGGGACAGGGGAGCACAGATACGCAGTATTTT	CASSFPGQGSTDTQYF
TRBV5-1	TRBD1	TRBJ1-6	.	TGCGCCAGCAGCTTGCCAGGGGGCGATAATTCACCCCTCCACTTT	CASSLPGGDNSPLHF
TRBV7-9	.	TRBJ1-5	.	TGTGCCAGCAGCGGAGACAGTTATCAGCCCCAGCATTTT	CASSGDSYQPQHF
TRBV5-5	.	TRBJ2-5	few	TGTGCCAGCAGCCCCCCGACAAAAGAGGCCCAGTACTTC	CASSPPTKEAQYF
TRBV7-3	.	TRBJ2-3	many	TGTGCCAGCAGCCCACAGGGAATCGTCGATACGCAGTATTTT	CASSPQGIVDTQYF
TRBV5-1	.	TRBJ2-3	many	TGTGCCAGCAGCTTAGGCTCTAGCACAGATACGCAGTATTTT	CASSLGSSTDTQYF
TRBV12-3/TRBV12-4	.	TRBJ2-5	many	TGTGCCAGTGGGAGAAGCGGACTAGAGACCCAGTACTTC	CASGRSGLETQYF
TRBV7-8	.	TRBJ2-7	few	TGTGCCAGCAGCTCGGACACAAACAATGAGCAGTACTTC	CASSSDTNNEQYF
TRBV7-3	.	TRBJ2-7	many	TGTGCCAGCAGCTCAACGGGGCAGGGGGAGCAGTACTTC	CASSSTGQGEQYF
TRBV20-1	TRBD1	TRBJ1-6	few	TGCAGTGCTAGAGACCCCACAGGGGGCGGTTCACCCCTCCACTTT	CSARDPTGGGSPLHF
TRBV20-1	TRBD1	TRBJ1-6	many	TGCAGTGCTAGGGGTGAACAGGGGAATTCACCCCTCCACTTT	CSARGEQGNSPLHF
TRBV6-2/TRBV6-3	.	TRBJ2-7	once	TGTGCCAGCAGTGAGTCTCCTCAGGGGGGCAACGAGCAGTACTTC	CASSESPQGGNEQYF
TRBV6-1	.	TRBJ2-7	.	TGTGCCAGCAGCCACGGGACGGGGAACTACGAGCAGTACTTC	CASSHGTGNYEQYF
TRBV2	TRBD1	TRBJ1-6	few	TGTGCCAGCAGTGGACAGGGGGCTGGTAATTCACCCCTCCACTTT	CASSGQGAGNSPLHF
TRBV4-3	.	TRBJ2-7	many	TGCGCCAGCAGCCAAGAACAGGGTGGGTACTACGAGCAGTACTTC	CASSQEQGGYYEQYF
TRBV4-3	.	TRBJ1-1	many	TGCGCCAGCAGCCCTGGACTGAGGAACACTGAAGCTTTCTTT	CASSPGLRNTEAFF
TRBV27	.	TRBJ2-1	.	TGTGCCAGCAGTCCTAGTATGAACAATGAGCAGTTCTTC	CASSPSMNNEQFF
TRBV7-9	.	TRBJ1-2	few	TGTGCCAGCAGCCCCCTATGGGGGCCCTATGGCTACACCTTC	CASSPLWGPYGYTF